The 26 T cell receptor beta chains in this list originate from one sample, sequenced in a study of T-cell memory formation after mild COVID-19. TCRdb reanalysed the 5' RACE reads using MiXCR and keeps one entry per CDR3 protein. The data show about 190,000 distinct CDR3 sequences, roughly 10% seen once. The sample was PBMCs or a T cell subset sorted from them (not recorded which). The receptors originated from a man younger than 30 who had mild COVID-19 (a few samples of this study predate the infection). Cell type and time point are not known.

A few counts support this clonotype. The chain uses TRBV29-1 and TRBJ1-3; D uncertain. The CDR3 spans 13 residues. V lost 4 bases and J 0 bases, leaving 7 bases between the germline ends. Germline CDR1 and CDR2: SQVTM and ANQGSEA. The CDR3 region has the DNA TGCAGCGTTGTTCCAGACTCTGGAAACACCATATATTTT. It yields the protein CSVVPDSGNTIYF.

This clonotype came up many times. J is TRBJ2-5 and V is TRBV5-1, with a tentative D call TRBD1 (5 bases). The germline V gene encodes CDR1 SGHRS and CDR2 YFSETQ. The ends were cut back, 4 bases at V and 2 bases at J, with 6 bases in the middle. The CDR3 is 12 amino acids. CDR3 DNA: TGCGCCAGCAGCGGGGCACAAGAGACCCAGTACTTC. Translation: CASSGAQETQYF.

This clonotype was seen repeatedly, ten times or more. The chain employs TRBV7-9 and TRBJ1-1, with TRBD1 identical over 11 bases. The junction had 5 bases not matched to a gene; V was cut back by 4 bases and J by 1 base. Germline CDR1 SEHNR, CDR2 FQNEAQ (reference sequence). CDR3 length: 16 residues. Here the CDR3 reads CASSSLGQGANTEAFF. The DNA of the CDR3 is TGTGCCAGCAGCTCCCTCGGACAGGGGGCGAACACTGAAGCTTTCTTT.

The chain carries TRBV5-1 and TRBJ2-3, with TRBD1 identical over 7 bases. Looked up from germline, CDR1 is SGHRS and CDR2 is YFSETQ. The CDR3 contains 14 residues. With 7 bases clipped from V and 3 bases from J, the junction kept 8 bases outside the gene matches. The DNA of the CDR3 is TGCGCCAGCCACAGGGGTTTAGAGACAGATACGCAGTATTTT. Its translation: CASHRGLETDTQYF. Variable domain in full (rest from reference TRBV5-1 and TRBJ2-3): KAGVTQTPRYLIKTRGQQVTLSCSPISGHRSVSWYQQTPGQGLQFLFEYFSETQRNKGNFPGRFSGRQFSNSRSEMNVSTLELGDSALYLCASHRGLETDTQYFGPGTRLTVL.

V is TRBV12-3 or TRBV12-4 and J is TRBJ1-2, with 8 bases matching TRBD1. The CDR3 consists of 15 residues. V lost 6 bases to trimming and J lost 5 bases; unmatched junction nucleotides: 11. CDR3 amino acids: CASSRRRQGKYGYTF. In DNA, the CDR3 is TGTGCCAGCAGCCGCCGACGACAGGGGAAATATGGCTACACCTTC.

This clonotype occurred a few times. Compared with germline, one end of the junction differs, possibly owing to a read error. The V and J genes are TRBV9 and TRBJ2-2, with D uncertain. CDR1 SGDLS and CDR2 YYNGEE come from the germline V gene. This CDR3 spans 14 amino acids. The CDR3 sequence: CASSVGTNSGELFF. The CDR3, as DNA: TGTGCCAGCAGCGTAGGGACGAACTCCGGGGAGCTGTTTTTT.

The J gene is TRBJ1-5, the V gene TRBV18; TRBD1 matches 10 bases. The CDR3 runs to 17 residues. Germline V gene sequence: CDR1 KGHSH, CDR2 LQKENI. V dropped 4 bases and J dropped 3; count of bases not matched to a gene: 9. CDR3 amino acids: CASSLTSGTGVNQPQHF. The CDR3 DNA follows: TGTGCCAGCTCACTTACCTCCGGGACAGGGGTCAATCAGCCCCAGCATTTT.

This clonotype was counted at least ten times. The chain carries TRBV30 and TRBJ2-2; 8 bases align to TRBD1. CDR3 length: 14 residues. Looked up from germline, CDR1 is GTSNPN and CDR2 is SVGIG (reference sequence). V trimming: 3 bases; J trimming: 5 bases; junction bases outside the gene matches: 5. The CDR3 loop reads CAWSGQGWTGELFF. The CDR3 DNA follows: TGTGCCTGGAGCGGACAGGGTTGGACCGGGGAGCTGTTTTTT.

This clonotype was seen a few times. The chain uses TRBV7-9 and TRBJ2-7; 7 nucleotides line up with TRBD1. V shed 5 bases, J shed 6 bases, and the junction held 10 bases outside the gene matches. The germline CDR1 and CDR2 sequences are SEHNR and FQNEAQ (reference sequence). This CDR3 comprises 14 residues. CDR3 amino acids: CASSRNRGDGEQYF. CDR3 sequence (DNA): TGTGCCAGCAGCCGGAACAGGGGTGATGGCGAGCAGTACTTC.

V usage is TRBV7-6 and J usage is TRBJ2-1, with 12 nucleotides matching TRBD2. Trimming took 8 bases from V and 6 from J; bases not matched to a gene: 14. The CDR3 is 17 residues long. Germline values: CDR1 SGHVS, CDR2 FNYEAQ. The CDR3 DNA follows: TGTGCCAGCGGGCTCACACTAGCGGGGGGATCCGGCAATGAGCAGTTCTTC. Translated, it gives CASGLTLAGGSGNEQFF.

The table lists this clonotype with many counts. This rearrangement joins TRBV5-1 to TRBJ2-1; D might be TRBD1 (6 bases). Per the germline V gene, CDR1 is SGHRS and CDR2 is YFSETQ. V was trimmed by 1 base and J by 0 bases, leaving 14 bases between them. This CDR3 has 17 residues. As DNA, the CDR3 is TGCGCCAGCAGCTTGTTCATCGGACAGACCTCCTACAATGAGCAGTTCTTC. Translated, it gives CASSLFIGQTSYNEQFF.

The chain uses TRBV7-2 and TRBJ2-7; 7 nucleotides agree with TRBD2. Germline trimming cut 6 bases from V and 1 base from J; bases unmatched to any gene: 9. Germline V gene data show CDR1 as SGHTA and CDR2 as FQGNSA. The CDR3 length is 15 residues. CDR3 in DNA: TGTGCCAGCAGACTCACGGGGGAGGGTTCCTACGAGCAGTACTTC. Residues: CASRLTGEGSYEQYF. Filled out from reference TRBV7-2 and TRBJ2-7, the complete variable domain reads GAGVSQSPSNKVTEKGKDVELRCDPISGHTALYWYRQSLGQGLEFLIYFQGNSAPDKSGLPSDRFSAERTGGSVSTLTIQRTQQEDSAVYLCASRLTGEGSYEQYFGPGTRLTVT.

The table lists this clonotype with a few counts. The gene calls are TRBV6-5 and TRBJ2-7, with 13 bases aligning to TRBD2. This CDR3 has 15 residues. The ends lost 2 bases at V and 2 bases at J; junction bases unmatched: 0. Germline V gene sequence: CDR1 MNHEY, CDR2 SVGAGI. CDR3 sequence (DNA): TGTGCCAGCAGTTACGGACTAGCGGGGGCCTACGAGCAGTACTTC. Translation: CASSYGLAGAYEQYF.

The sample holds a few counts of this clonotype. V usage is TRBV12-3 or TRBV12-4 and J usage is TRBJ1-5; no firm D call. V shed 4 bases and J shed 4 bases, with 8 bases lying between them. The CDR3 length is 13 residues. Here the CDR3 reads CASSSTVNQPQHF. In DNA form, the CDR3 reads TGTGCCAGCAGTTCGACCGTAAATCAGCCCCAGCATTTT.

J is TRBJ2-7 and V is TRBV4-1; 10 positions agree with TRBD2. Germline assignment: CDR1 MGHRA and CDR2 YSYEKL. CDR3 length: 18 amino acids. V lost 4 bases and J lost 2; bases outside the gene matches: 14. CDR3 residues: CASSLKSGVAGGTYEQYF. The CDR3 region has the DNA TGCGCCAGCAGCCTGAAGTCGGGTGTAGCGGGGGGCACCTACGAGCAGTACTTC.

In this sample, this clonotype turned up a few times. The chain uses TRBV10-3 and TRBJ1-1, with TRBD1 identical over 9 bases. The CDR3 runs 16 residues. The germline V gene has CDR1 ENHRY and CDR2 SYGVKD. V gave up 10 bases and J gave up 3 bases; unmatched junction bases: 15. Written as DNA, the CDR3 is TGTGCCACTCAGAATATGTTGCACAGGGGGCACACTGAAGCTTTCTTT. Protein sequence: CATQNMLHRGHTEAFF.

This chain connects TRBV9 to TRBJ2-3; D not resolved. With 0 bases removed from V and 2 bases from J, the gap between germline ends came to 13 bases. The CDR3 covers 16 residues. The V gene's germline CDR1 is SGDLS and CDR2 YYNGEE. The CDR3 loop reads CASSVGLNSYTDTQYF. CDR3 bases: TGTGCCAGCAGCGTAGGGTTGAACAGCTACACAGATACGCAGTATTTT.

This clonotype has only a few counts. The rearrangement uses TRBV10-3 and TRBJ2-7; TRBD1 matches at 10 bases. J lost 4 bases, V lost 6 bases, and 6 bases had no gene match. Germline CDR1 reads ENHRY; CDR2 reads SYGVKD. This CDR3 spans 14 amino acids. CDR3 sequence reads: CAIRVSGQGYEQYF. In nucleotides, the CDR3 is TGTGCCATCAGGGTTTCGGGACAGGGGTACGAGCAGTACTTC.

The chain has TRBV7-6 and TRBJ1-4; TRBD1 aligns across 7 bases. The V gene's germline CDR1 is SGHVS and CDR2 FNYEAQ. V shed 3 bases, J shed 5 bases, and the junction held 3 bases outside the gene matches. The CDR3 runs 14 residues. The CDR3 DNA follows: TGTGCCAGCAGCTTTGGGACAGTAAATGAAAAACTGTTTTTT. It encodes CASSFGTVNEKLFF.

The chain links TRBV15 to TRBJ1-6; possibly TRBD1 for D (6 bases). CDR3 size: 14 residues. V was clipped by 9 bases and J by 2 bases, with 11 bases between them. The germline gives CDR1 LNHNV, CDR2 YYDKDF (reference sequence). This CDR3 reads CATRGGTYNSPLHF. The CDR3 coding sequence is TGTGCCACAAGGGGGGGGACCTATAATTCACCCCTCCACTTT. The whole variable domain, remainder taken from reference TRBV15 and TRBJ1-6, is DAMVIQNPRYQVTQFGKPVTLSCSQTLNHNVMYWYQQKSSQAPKLLFHYYDKDFNNEADTPDNFQSRRPNTSFCFLDIRSPGLGDTAMYLCATRGGTYNSPLHFGNGTRLTVT.

This clonotype has only a few counts. The gene calls are TRBV28 and TRBJ2-2; D is possibly TRBD1 (5 bases). The CDR3 sequence is 17 residues long. Looked up from germline, CDR1 is MDHEN and CDR2 is SYDVKM. Trimming shortened V by 4 bases and J by 7 bases, and 22 bases separated the two germline ends. CDR3 nucleotides: TGTGCCAGCAGTTCCCCCAGGAAGGTACTGACAGACGGGGAGCTGTTTTTT. Protein sequence: CASSSPRKVLTDGELFF.

The chain employs TRBV20-1 and TRBJ2-2, with a possible D match to TRBD2 (6 bases). Germline-derived CDR1 and CDR2 are DFQATT and SNEGSKA (reference sequence). The CDR3 is made up of 14 amino acids. Between the trimmed V and J ends, which lost 2 bases and 4 bases, there was a span of 11 bases. This chain's CDR3 is CSARKGGSTGELFF. In DNA, the CDR3 is TGCAGTGCTAGAAAAGGAGGGAGCACCGGGGAGCTGTTTTTT.

V usage is TRBV6-5 and J usage is TRBJ2-3, with D unresolved. The CDR3 extends over 12 amino acids. From germline, CDR1 is MNHEY and CDR2 SVGAGI. V was pared by 5 bases and J by 4 bases, with 7 bases between. CDR3 region: CASSSSADTQYF. The DNA of the CDR3 is TGTGCCAGCAGTAGTAGTGCAGATACGCAGTATTTT.

This clonotype came up a few times. V gene TRBV7-2 combines with J gene TRBJ2-7, with TRBD2 matching 7 bases. The CDR3 is made up of 16 amino acids. The V segment lost 1 base and the J segment 5 bases; nucleotides outside the gene matches: 11. Germline lookup yields CDR1 SGHTA and CDR2 FQGNSA. The CDR3 coding sequence is TGTGCCAGCAGCTTAGGTGTAGTGGCCGGGAGGCACGAGCAGTACTTC. Translation gives CASSLGVVAGRHEQYF.

The rearrangement links TRBV7-9 to TRBJ2-7; 7 bases fit TRBD1. Losses at the gene ends were 2 bases for V and 7 bases for J; bases not matched to a gene: 11. The CDR3 has 15 amino acids. CDR1 is SEHNR, CDR2 FQNEAQ, per germline (reference sequence). Written as DNA, the CDR3 is TGTGCCAGCAGCTTAAGTAACAGGGGCGTGGGGGAGCAGTACTTC. Protein sequence: CASSLSNRGVGEQYF.

This chain connects TRBV6-2 or TRBV6-3 to TRBJ2-1; 8 bases map to TRBD2. This CDR3 region has 14 residues. In germline, CDR1 is MNHEY, CDR2 SVGEGT. The junction had 8 bases not matched to a gene; V was cut back by 6 bases and J by 7 bases. In nucleotides, the CDR3 is TGTGCCAGCAGGATTCATAGCGGGGTAAATGAGCAGTTCTTC. The encoded protein is CASRIHSGVNEQFF.